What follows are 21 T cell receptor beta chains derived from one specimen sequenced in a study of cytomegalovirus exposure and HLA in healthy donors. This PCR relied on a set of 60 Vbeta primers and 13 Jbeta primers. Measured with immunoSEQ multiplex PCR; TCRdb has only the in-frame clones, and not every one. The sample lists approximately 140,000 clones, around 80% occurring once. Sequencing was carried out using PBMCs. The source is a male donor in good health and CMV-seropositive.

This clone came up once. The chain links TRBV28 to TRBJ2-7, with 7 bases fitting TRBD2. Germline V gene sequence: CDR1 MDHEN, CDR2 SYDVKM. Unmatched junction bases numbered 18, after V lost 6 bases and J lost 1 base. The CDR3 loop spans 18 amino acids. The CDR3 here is CASSPTTLGAGLSYEQYF. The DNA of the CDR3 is TGTGCCAGCAGCCCCACCACCCTGGGAGCGGGATTGTCCTACGAGCAGTACTTC.

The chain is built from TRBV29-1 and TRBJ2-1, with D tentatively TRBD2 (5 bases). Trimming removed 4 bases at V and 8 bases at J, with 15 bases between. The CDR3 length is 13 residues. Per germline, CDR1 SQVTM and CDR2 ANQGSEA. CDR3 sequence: CSVGGLLGDEQFF. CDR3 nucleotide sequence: TGCAGCGTTGGAGGACTGCTTGGGGATGAGCAGTTCTTC.

CDR3 sequence reads: CASGLVLGPSTDTQYF. As DNA, the CDR3 is TGTGCTAGTGGTTTGGTTTTGGGCCCCAGCACAGATACGCAGTATTTT. This chain uses TRBV12-5 with TRBJ2-3; D gene unclear. Per germline, CDR1 LGHNT and CDR2 FRNRAP. This CDR3 is 16 amino acids long. With 0 bases removed from V and 0 bases from J, the gap between germline ends came to 10 bases.

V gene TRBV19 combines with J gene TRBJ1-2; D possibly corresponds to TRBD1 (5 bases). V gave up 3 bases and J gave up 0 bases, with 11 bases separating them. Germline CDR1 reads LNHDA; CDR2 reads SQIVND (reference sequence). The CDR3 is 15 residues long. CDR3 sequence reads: CASSIRQSANYGYTF. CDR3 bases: TGTGCCAGTAGTATTCGACAGTCGGCTAACTATGGCTACACCTTC.

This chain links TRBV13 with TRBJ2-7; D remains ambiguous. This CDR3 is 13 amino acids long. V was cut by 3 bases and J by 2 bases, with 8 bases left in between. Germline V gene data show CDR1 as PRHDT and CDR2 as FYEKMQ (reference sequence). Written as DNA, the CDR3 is TGTGCCAGCAGCTTCGGTATGACCTACGAGCAGTACTTC. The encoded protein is CASSFGMTYEQYF.

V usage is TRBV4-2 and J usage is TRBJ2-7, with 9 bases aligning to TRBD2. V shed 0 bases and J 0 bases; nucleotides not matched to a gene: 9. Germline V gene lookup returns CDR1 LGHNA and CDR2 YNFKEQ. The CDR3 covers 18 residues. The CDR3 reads CASSQDYPSGGFSYEQYF. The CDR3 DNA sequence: TGTGCCAGCAGCCAAGATTATCCCAGCGGGGGGTTCTCCTACGAGCAGTACTTC.

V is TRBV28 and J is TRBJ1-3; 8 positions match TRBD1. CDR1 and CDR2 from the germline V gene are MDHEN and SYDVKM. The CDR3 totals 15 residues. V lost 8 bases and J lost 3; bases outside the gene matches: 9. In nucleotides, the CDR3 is TGTGCCAGCGGCGGACAGGGTGTCGTTGGAAACACCATATATTTT. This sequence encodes CASGGQGVVGNTIYF.

The CDR3 loop reads CASSQADTYNEQFF. CDR3 DNA: TGCGCCAGCAGCCAAGCGGACACCTACAATGAGCAGTTCTTC. V and J are TRBV4-3 and TRBJ2-1, with D tentatively TRBD1 (5 bases). From germline, CDR1 is LGHNA and CDR2 YSLEER. Trimming removed 1 base from V and 2 bases from J, with 6 bases in between. This CDR3 has 14 amino acids.

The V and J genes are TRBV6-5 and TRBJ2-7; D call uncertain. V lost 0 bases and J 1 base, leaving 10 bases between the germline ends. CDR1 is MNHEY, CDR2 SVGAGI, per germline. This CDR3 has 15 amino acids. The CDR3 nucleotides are TGTGCCAGCAGTTACTCGATGGCAGATTCCTACGAGCAGTACTTC. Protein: CASSYSMADSYEQYF.

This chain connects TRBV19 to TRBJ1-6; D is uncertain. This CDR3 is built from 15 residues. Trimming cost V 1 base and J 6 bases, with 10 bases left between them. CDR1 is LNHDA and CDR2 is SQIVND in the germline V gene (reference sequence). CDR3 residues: CASSIVGESNSPLHF. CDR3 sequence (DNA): TGTGCCAGTAGTATAGTTGGGGAGAGTAATTCACCCCTCCACTTT.

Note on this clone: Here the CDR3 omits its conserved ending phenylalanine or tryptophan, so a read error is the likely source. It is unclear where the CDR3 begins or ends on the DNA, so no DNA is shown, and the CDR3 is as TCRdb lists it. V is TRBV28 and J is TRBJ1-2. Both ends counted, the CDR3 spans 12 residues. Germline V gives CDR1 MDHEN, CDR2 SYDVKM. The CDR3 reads CASSFPNYGYPL.

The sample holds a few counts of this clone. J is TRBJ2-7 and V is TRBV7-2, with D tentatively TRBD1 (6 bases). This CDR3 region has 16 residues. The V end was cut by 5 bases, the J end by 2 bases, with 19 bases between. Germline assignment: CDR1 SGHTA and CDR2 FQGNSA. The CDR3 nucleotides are TGTGCCAGCAGCAACTTAGTTGGGACAAGGACCTACGAGCAGTACTTC. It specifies CASSNLVGTRTYEQYF.

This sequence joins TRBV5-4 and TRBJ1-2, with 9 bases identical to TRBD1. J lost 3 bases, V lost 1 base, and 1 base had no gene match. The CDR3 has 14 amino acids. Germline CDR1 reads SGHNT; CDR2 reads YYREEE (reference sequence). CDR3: CASSLYRGHYGYTF. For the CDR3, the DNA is TGTGCCAGCAGCTTGTACAGGGGGCACTATGGCTACACCTTC.

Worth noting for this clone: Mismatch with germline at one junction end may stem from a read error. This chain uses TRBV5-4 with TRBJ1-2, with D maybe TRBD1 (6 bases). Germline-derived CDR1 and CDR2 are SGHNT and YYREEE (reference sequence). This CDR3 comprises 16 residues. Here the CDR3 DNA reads TGTGCCAGCAGCTTGGACCTCCCGAAGGGGGGGTATGGCTACCCCTTC. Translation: CASSLDLPKGGYGYPF.

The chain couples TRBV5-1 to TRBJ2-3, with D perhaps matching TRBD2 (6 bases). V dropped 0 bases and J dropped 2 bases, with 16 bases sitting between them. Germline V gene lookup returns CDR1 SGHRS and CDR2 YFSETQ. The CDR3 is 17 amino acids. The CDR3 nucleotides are TGCGCCAGCAGCTTGGGATTGGCGGGGTCACTCACAGATACGCAGTATTTT. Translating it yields CASSLGLAGSLTDTQYF.

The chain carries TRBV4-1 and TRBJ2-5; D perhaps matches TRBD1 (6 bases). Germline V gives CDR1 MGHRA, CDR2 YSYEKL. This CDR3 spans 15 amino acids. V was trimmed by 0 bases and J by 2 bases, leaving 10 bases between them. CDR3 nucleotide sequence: TGCGCCAGCAGCCAAGAAGCCGGACAGCAAGAGACCCAGTACTTC. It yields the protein CASSQEAGQQETQYF.

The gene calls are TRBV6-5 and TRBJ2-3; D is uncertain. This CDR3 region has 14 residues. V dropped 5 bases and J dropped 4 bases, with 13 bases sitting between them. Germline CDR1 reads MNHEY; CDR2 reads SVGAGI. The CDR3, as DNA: TGTGCCAGCAGTGGTTCGAACACCCCAGATACGCAGTATTTT. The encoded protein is CASSGSNTPDTQYF.

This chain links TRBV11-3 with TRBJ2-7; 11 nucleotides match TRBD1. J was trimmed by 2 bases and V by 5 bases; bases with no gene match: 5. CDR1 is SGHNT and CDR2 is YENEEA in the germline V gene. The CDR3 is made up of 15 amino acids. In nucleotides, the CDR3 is TGTGCCAGCAGCGCCGGGACAGGGGGAACCTACGAGCAGTACTTC. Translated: CASSAGTGGTYEQYF.

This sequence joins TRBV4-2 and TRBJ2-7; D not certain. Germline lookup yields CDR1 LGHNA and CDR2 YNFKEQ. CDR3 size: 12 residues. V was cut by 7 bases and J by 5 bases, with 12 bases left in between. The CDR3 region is CASTGDRNEQYF. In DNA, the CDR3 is TGTGCCAGCACGGGTGATCGGAACGAGCAGTACTTC.

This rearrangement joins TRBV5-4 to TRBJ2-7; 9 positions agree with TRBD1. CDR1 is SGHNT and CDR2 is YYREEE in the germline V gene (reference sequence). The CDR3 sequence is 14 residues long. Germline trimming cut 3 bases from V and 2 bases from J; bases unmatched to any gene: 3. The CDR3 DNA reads TGTGCCAGCAGCTCCGGGACAGGGCCCTACGAGCAGTACTTC. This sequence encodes CASSSGTGPYEQYF.

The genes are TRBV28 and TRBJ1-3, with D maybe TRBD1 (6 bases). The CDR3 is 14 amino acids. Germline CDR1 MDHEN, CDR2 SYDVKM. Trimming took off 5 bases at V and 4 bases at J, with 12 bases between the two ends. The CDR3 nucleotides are TGTGCCAGCAGTACCGGGACAATCGGAAACACCATATATTTT. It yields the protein CASSTGTIGNTIYF.